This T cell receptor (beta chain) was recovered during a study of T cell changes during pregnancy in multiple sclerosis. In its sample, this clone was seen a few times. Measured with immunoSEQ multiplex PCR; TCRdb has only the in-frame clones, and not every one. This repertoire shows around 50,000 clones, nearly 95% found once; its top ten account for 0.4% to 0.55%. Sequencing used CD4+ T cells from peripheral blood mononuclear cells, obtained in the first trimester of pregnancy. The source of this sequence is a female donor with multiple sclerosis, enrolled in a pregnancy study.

The CDR3 protein is CASSSVRFEGTENTGELFF. Written as DNA, the CDR3 is TGTGCCAGCAGCTCCGTTCGATTCGAGGGGACAGAGAACACCGGGGAGCTGTTTTTT. The chain joins TRBV7-9 to TRBJ2-2, with 7 nucleotides matching TRBD1. The CDR3 consists of 19 residues. With 4 bases clipped from V and 1 base from J, the junction kept 15 bases outside the gene matches. Germline CDR1 SEHNR, CDR2 FQNEAQ (reference sequence). The variable domain in full, with the rest retrieved from reference TRBV7-9 and TRBJ2-2, is DTGVSQNPRHKITKRGQNVTFRCDPISEHNRLYWYRQTLGQGPEFLTYFQNEAQLEKSRLLSDRFSAERPKGSFSTLEIQRTEQGDSAMYLCASSSVRFEGTENTGELFFGEGSRLTVL.